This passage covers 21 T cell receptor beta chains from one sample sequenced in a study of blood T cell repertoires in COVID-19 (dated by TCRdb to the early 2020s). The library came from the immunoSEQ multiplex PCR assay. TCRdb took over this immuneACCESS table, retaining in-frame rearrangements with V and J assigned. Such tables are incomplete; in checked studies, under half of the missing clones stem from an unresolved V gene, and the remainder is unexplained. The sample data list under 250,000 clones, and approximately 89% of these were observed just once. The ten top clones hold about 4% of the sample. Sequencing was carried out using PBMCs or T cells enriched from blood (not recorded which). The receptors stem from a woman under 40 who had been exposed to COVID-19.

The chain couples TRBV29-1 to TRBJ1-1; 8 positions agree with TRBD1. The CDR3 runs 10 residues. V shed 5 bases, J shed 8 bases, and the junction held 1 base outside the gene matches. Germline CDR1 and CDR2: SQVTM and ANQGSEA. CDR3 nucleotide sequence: TGCAGCGTTAGGACAGGGGAAGCTTTCTTT. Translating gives CSVRTGEAFF. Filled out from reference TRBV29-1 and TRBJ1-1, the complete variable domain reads SAVISQKPSRDICQRGTSLTIQCQVDSQVTMMFWYRQQPGQSLTLIATANQGSEATYESGFVIDKFPISRPNLTFSTLTVSNMSPEDSSIYLCSVRTGEAFFGQGTRLTVV.

The DNA for the CDR3 is TGCGCCAGCAGCGTTATCCCCAATCAGCCCCAGCATTTT. This translates into CASSVIPNQPQHF. This chain connects TRBV5-1 to TRBJ1-5; D not resolved. Germline V lookup: CDR1 SGHRS, CDR2 YFSETQ. The V and J ends lost 4 bases and 3 bases respectively, with 8 bases between them. The CDR3 sequence is 13 residues long. Combining the CDR3 with reference TRBV5-1 and TRBJ1-5 gives the whole variable domain KAGVTQTPRYLIKTRGQQVTLSCSPISGHRSVSWYQQTPGQGLQFLFEYFSETQRNKGNFPGRFSGRQFSNSRSEMNVSTLELGDSALYLCASSVIPNQPQHFGDGTRLSIL.

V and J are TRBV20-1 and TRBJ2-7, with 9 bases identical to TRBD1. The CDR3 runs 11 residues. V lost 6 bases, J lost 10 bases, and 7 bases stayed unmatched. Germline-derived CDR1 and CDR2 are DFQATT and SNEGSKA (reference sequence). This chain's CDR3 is CSARTGAIQYF. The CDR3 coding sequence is TGCAGTGCCCGGACAGGGGCAATTCAGTACTTC.

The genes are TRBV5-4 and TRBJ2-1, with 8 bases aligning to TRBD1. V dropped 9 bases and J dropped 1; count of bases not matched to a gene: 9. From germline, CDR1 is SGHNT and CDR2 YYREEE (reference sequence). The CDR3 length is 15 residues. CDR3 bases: TGTGCCACCCCCCCCGACAGGGGTTCCTACAATGAGCAGTTCTTC. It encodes CATPPDRGSYNEQFF.

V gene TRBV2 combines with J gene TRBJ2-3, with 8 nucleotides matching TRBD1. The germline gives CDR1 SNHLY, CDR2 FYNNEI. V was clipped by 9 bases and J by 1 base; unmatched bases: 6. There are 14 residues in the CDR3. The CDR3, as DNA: TGTGCCAGAACGGAGACAGGGGGCACAGATACGCAGTATTTT. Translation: CARTETGGTDTQYF.

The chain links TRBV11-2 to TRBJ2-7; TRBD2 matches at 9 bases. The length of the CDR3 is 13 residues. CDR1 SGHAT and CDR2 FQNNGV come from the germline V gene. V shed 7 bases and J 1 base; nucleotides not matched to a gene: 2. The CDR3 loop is CASKTSGSYEQYF. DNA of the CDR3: TGTGCCAGCAAGACTAGCGGATCCTACGAGCAGTACTTC.

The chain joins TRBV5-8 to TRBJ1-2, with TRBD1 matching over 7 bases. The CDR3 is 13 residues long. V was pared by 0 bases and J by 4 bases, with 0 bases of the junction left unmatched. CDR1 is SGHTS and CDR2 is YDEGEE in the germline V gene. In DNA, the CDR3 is TGTGCCAGCAGCTTGGCAGGGGGCTATGGCTACACCTTC. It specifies CASSLAGGYGYTF.

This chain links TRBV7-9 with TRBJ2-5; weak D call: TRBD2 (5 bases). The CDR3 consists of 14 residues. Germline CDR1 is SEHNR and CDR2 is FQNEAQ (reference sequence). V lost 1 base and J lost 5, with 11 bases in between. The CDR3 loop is CASSLGGGAETQYF. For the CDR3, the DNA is TGTGCCAGCAGCTTAGGCGGAGGTGCTGAGACCCAGTACTTC.

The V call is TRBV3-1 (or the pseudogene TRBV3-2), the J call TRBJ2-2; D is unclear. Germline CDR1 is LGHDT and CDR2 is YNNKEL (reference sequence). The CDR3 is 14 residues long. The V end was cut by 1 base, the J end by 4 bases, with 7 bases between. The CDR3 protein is CASSQGEVTGELFF. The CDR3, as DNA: TGTGCCAGCAGCCAAGGTGAGGTCACCGGGGAGCTGTTTTTT.

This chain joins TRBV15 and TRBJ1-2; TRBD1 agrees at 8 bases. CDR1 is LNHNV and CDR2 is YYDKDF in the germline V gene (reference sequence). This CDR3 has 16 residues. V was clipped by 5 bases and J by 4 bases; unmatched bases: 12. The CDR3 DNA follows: TGTGCCACCAGCTCAAATAGACAGGGGTTTCCCTATGGCTACACCTTC. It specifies CATSSNRQGFPYGYTF. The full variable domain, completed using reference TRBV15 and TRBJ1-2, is DAMVIQNPRYQVTQFGKPVTLSCSQTLNHNVMYWYQQKSSQAPKLLFHYYDKDFNNEADTPDNFQSRRPNTSFCFLDIRSPGLGDTAMYLCATSSNRQGFPYGYTFGSGTRLTVV.

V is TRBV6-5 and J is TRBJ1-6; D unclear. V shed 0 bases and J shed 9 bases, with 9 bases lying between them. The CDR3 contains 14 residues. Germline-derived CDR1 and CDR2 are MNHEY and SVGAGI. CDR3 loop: CASSYSRASSPLHF. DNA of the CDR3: TGTGCCAGCAGTTACTCGCGAGCGTCTTCACCCCTCCACTTT.

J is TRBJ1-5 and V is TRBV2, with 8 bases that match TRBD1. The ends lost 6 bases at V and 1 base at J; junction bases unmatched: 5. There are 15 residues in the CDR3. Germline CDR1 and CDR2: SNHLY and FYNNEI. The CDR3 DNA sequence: TGTGCCAGCAGAAACGGACAGGGAAGCAATCAGCCCCAGCATTTT. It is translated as CASRNGQGSNQPQHF.

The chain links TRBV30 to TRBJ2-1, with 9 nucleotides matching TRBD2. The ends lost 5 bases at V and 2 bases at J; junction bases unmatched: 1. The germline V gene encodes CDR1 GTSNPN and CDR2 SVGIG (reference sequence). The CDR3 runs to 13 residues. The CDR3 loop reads CAWGTSPYNEQFF. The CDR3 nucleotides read TGTGCCTGGGGGACTAGCCCCTACAATGAGCAGTTCTTC.

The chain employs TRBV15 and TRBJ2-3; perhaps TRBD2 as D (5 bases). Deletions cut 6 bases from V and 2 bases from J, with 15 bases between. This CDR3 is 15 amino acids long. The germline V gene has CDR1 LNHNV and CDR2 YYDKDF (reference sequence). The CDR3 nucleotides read TGTGCCACCAGTAGCGAGCGGACCCCCACAGATACGCAGTATTTT. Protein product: CATSSERTPTDTQYF.

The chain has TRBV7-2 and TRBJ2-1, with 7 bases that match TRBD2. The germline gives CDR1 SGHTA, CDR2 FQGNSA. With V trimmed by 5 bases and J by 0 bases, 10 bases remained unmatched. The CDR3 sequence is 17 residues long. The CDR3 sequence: CASSLARGTSSYNEQFF. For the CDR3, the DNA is TGTGCCAGCAGCCTTGCGCGGGGGACGAGCTCCTACAATGAGCAGTTCTTC.

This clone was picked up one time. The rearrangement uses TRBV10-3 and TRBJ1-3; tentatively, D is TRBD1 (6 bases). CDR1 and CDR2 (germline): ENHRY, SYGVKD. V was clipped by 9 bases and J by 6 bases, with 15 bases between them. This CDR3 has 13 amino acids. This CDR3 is CAISLGGENTIYF. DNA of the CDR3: TGTGCCATTTCTTTAGGGGGAGAAAACACCATATATTTT.

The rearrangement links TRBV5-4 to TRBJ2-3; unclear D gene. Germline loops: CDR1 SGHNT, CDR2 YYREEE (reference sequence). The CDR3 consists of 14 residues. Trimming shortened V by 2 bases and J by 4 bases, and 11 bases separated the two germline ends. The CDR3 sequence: CASSLAVGADTQYF. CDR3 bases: TGTGCCAGCAGCTTAGCCGTAGGAGCAGATACGCAGTATTTT. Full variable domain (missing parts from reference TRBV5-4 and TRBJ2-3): ETGVTQSPTHLIKTRGQQVTLRCSSQSGHNTVSWYQQALGQGPQFIFQYYREEENGRGNFPPRFSGLQFPNYSSELNVNALELDDSALYLCASSLAVGADTQYFGPGTRLTVL.

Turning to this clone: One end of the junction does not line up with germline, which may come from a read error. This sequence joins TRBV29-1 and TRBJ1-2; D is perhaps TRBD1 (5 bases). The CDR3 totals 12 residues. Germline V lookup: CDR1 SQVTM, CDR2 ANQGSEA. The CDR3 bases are TGCCGCGTGGGGGGGGGAAGCTATGGCTACACCTTC. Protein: CRVGGGSYGYTF.

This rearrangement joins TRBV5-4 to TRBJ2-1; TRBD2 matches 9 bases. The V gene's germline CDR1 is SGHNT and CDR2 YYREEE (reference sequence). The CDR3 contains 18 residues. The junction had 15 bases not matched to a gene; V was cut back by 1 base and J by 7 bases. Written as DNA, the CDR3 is TGTGCCAGCAGCTTGACGCCTAGCGGGGCAGGGTTTATGAATGAGCAGTTCTTC. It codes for CASSLTPSGAGFMNEQFF.

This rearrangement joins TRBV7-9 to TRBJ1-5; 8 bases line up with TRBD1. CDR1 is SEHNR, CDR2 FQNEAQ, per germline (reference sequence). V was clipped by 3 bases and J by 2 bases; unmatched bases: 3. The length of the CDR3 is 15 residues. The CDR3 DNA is TGTGCCAGCAGCTTCGACAGGGGTGGCAATCAGCCCCAGCATTTT. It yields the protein CASSFDRGGNQPQHF.

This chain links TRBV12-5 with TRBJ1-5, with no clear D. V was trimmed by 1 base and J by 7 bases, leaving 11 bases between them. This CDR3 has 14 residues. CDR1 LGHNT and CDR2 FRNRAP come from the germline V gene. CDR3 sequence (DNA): TGTGCTAGTGGTTTGGAGGTACGGGGACAGCCCCAGCATTTT. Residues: CASGLEVRGQPQHF. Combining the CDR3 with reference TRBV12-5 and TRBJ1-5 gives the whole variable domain DARVTQTPRHKVTEMGQEVTMRCQPILGHNTVFWYRQTMMQGLELLAYFRNRAPLDDSGMPKDRFSAEMPDATLATLKIQPSEPRDSAVYFCASGLEVRGQPQHFGDGTRLSIL.